The entry below describes one T cell receptor beta chain. The antigen is not known. The V end was cut by 1 base, the J end by 1 base, with 11 bases between. The CDR3 covers 16 residues. The germline V gene encodes CDR1 SGHTA and CDR2 FQGNSA. This entry comes from a study of beta chain features in type 1 diabetes. Study in general: Healthy donors, compared against patients, showed similar age, gender and cell yields. Study-level results: Within each of all four CD4+ subsets, Type 1 diabetes patients had TCRB CDR3s that were moderately but significantly shorter. Type 1 diabetes patients had fewer VDJ junction insertions and more deletions.

The authors reverse transcribed all of the isolated RNA, so sequencing captured expressed TCRB transcripts. TCRdb's table, derived via immunoSEQ multiplex PCR, lists solely in-frame clones and lacks some. The table records a few hundred thousand clones, over 8.5% of them present only once. V usage is TRBV7-2 and J usage is TRBJ1-3, with D unresolved. The material sequenced was central memory CD4+ T cells from blood. This TCR was recovered from a man aged 25 to 40 with type 1 diabetes. The CDR3: CASSLEGVRSGNTIYF. CDR3 DNA sequence: TGTGCCAGCAGCTTAGAGGGAGTCCGATCTGGAAACACCATATATTTT.